This TCR beta chain was recorded in a study of T-cell reconstitution after alpha-beta-depleted transplantation in children (dated by TCRdb to about 2016). In terms of the full investigation: Using TCR repertoire profiling, the study quantitatively followed how T-cell immune reconstitution unfolded in children after TCRalphabeta/CD19-depleted allogeneic hematopoietic cell transplantation.

Results the study describes overall, beyond this receptor: Hyperexpanded clone frequencies declined over subsequent months; after one year, T-cell counts and TCRbeta diversity were mostly attributed to newly produced T cells. In some patients, high TCRbeta diversity at day 60 was attributed to recipient T cells and intrathymic progenitors that had survived conditioning. Apparently early alphabetaT-cell count recovery about two months after transplant reportedly relied on only several hundred rapidly expanded clones derived from non-depleted graft cells.

This clonotype was observed a handful of times. Its specific antigen is unknown. Base qualities are missing; no much larger clone stands one base away. V is shortened by 3 bases, J by 2 bases, and the region joining them spans 8 bases. The CDR3 holds 13 amino acids from the cysteine to the phenylalanine. Of all the DNA, just the CDR3 is kept, 39 bases in frame from base 1. Via the germline V gene (reference sequence), CDR1 is MNHEY and CDR2 SMNVEV. Explained via the paper, the treatment or condition label denotes: allogeneic hematopoietic cell transplantation with graft depleted of TCRalphabeta T cells and CD19 B cells. Transplant recipients were children who received TCRalphabeta/CD19-depleted allogeneic hematopoietic cell grafts. The library was generated by PCR. Sequencing relied on an Illumina HiSeq 2500. TCR library preparation used molecular barcoding, with unique molecular identifiers applied to normalize quantification of the TCRbeta repertoire. The raw public reads went through TCRdb reprocessing: fastp at Q25, MiXCR clone calling, in-frame beta chains kept. All rows with the same CDR3 protein become a single entry with the most common DNA and genes. The sample yields about 110,000 distinct CDR3 sequences; 5.5% to 6.5% were counted once. The ten largest make up roughly 24% of the sample.

The sequencing here drew on PBMCs, mostly from graft donor cells, taken 360 days after TCRalphabeta/CD19-depleted stem cell transplant. The sequence is built from TRBV27 and TRBJ2-7; the D segment cannot be called with confidence. The TCR comes from a male patient between 2 and 9 years old who had a stem cell transplant for acute lymphoblastic leukemia, so the T cells may come from the graft donor. The nucleotides are TGTGCCAGCAGTTTGACCGCCGCCTACGAGCAGTACTTC. Translated, this is CASSLTAAYEQYF.